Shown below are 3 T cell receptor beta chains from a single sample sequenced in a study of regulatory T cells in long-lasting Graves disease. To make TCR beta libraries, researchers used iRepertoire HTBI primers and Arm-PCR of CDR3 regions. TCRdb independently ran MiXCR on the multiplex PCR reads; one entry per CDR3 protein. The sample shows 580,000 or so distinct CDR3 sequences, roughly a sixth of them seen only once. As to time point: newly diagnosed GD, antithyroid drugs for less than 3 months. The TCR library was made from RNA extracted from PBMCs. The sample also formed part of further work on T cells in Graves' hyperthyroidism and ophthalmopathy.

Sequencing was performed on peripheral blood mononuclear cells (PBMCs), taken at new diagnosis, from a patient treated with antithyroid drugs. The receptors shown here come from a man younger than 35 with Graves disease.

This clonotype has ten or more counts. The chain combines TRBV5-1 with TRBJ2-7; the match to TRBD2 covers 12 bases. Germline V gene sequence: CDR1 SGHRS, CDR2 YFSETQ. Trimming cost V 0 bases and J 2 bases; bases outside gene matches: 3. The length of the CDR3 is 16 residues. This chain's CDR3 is CASSLGTSGIPYEQYF. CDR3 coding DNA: TGCGCCAGCAGCTTGGGGACTAGCGGGATTCCCTACGAGCAGTACTTC.

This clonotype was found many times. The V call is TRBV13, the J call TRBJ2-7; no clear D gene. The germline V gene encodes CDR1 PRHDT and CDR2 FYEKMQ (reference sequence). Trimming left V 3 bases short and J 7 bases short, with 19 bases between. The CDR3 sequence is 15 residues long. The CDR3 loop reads CASSFDAGSAEEQYF. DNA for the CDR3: TGTGCCAGCAGCTTCGACGCTGGGTCTGCGGAAGAGCAGTACTTC.

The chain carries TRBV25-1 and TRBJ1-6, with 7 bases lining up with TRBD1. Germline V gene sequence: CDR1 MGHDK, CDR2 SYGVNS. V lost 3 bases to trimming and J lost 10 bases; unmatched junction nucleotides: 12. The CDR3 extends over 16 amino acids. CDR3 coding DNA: TGTGCCAGCAGTGACCGACAGGGAATCGGCCAATCACCCCTCCACTTT. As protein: CASSDRQGIGQSPLHF.